Presented here are 26 T cell receptor beta chains from one specimen sequenced in a study of control samples from healthy donors and cancer patients (dated by TCRdb to between 2020 and 2021). The library was generated by the immunoSEQ multiplex PCR assay. The clones in this table, taken by TCRdb from immuneACCESS, are in-frame only. Not every clone is retained; where verified, under half of the shortfall comes from an unresolved V gene, and the cause of the rest is unknown. The sample contains fewer than 120,000 clones, more than 75% of them found a single time. The ten largest clones add up to around 4% of the sample. Source material: PBMCs. The receptor set was obtained from a woman aged 55-69 years with lung cancer.

The chain joins TRBV15 to TRBJ1-5, with D unclear. The V end lost 0 bases, the J end lost 0 bases, and 12 bases lay between the germline ends. The V gene's germline CDR1 is LNHNV and CDR2 YYDKDF (reference sequence). This CDR3 spans 17 amino acids. The CDR3 coding sequence is TGTGCCACCAGCAGAGAAAGGGAAGGGTATAGCAATCAGCCCCAGCATTTT. Its translation is CATSREREGYSNQPQHF.

J is TRBJ2-7 and V is TRBV13; maybe TRBD2 (5 bases). The CDR3 runs 15 residues. Trimming pared 1 base from V and 0 bases from J, leaving 10 bases between. Germline CDR1 is PRHDT and CDR2 is FYEKMQ (reference sequence). The CDR3: CASSLALGSSYEQYF. As DNA, the CDR3 is TGTGCCAGCAGCTTAGCTTTGGGGAGCTCCTACGAGCAGTACTTC. Filled out from reference TRBV13 and TRBJ2-7, the complete variable domain reads AAGVIQSPRHLIKEKRETATLKCYPIPRHDTVYWYQQGPGQDPQFLISFYEKMQSDKGSIPDRFSAQQFSDYHSELNMSSLELGDSALYFCASSLALGSSYEQYFGPGTRLTVT.

The chain couples TRBV7-2 to TRBJ2-1, with 14 bases lining up with TRBD2. The CDR3 is 19 amino acids. Germline CDR1 SGHTA, CDR2 FQGNSA. With 5 bases clipped from V and 5 bases from J, the junction kept 14 bases outside the gene matches. The chain's CDR3 is CASSNHRGLAGVGDNEQFF. For the CDR3, the DNA is TGTGCCAGCAGCAATCATCGGGGACTAGCGGGAGTCGGCGACAATGAGCAGTTCTTC.

CDR3 sequence reads: CASSPFNTNTGELFF. The CDR3 DNA reads as TGTGCCAGCTCACCATTTAACACAAACACCGGGGAGCTGTTTTTT. The chain joins TRBV18 to TRBJ2-2; D unclear. Germline CDR1 and CDR2: KGHSH and LQKENI. CDR3 length equals 15 residues. V lost 2 bases, J lost 2 bases, and 9 bases lay in between.

The rearrangement joins TRBV6-6 to TRBJ2-5; 14 nucleotides match TRBD2. With V trimmed by 6 bases and J by 4 bases, 4 bases remained unmatched. The CDR3 extends over 15 amino acids. Looked up from germline, CDR1 is MNHNY and CDR2 is SVGAGI (reference sequence). DNA of the CDR3: TGTGCCAGCAGCCCGGGACTAGCGGGAGTAGAGACCCAGTACTTC. Amino acid sequence: CASSPGLAGVETQYF.

The chain is built from TRBV7-3 and TRBJ2-1; 8 bases agree with TRBD2. The V and J ends lost 5 bases and 5 bases, in that order; junction bases with no gene match: 11. Per germline, CDR1 SGHTA and CDR2 FQGTGA. This CDR3 contains 16 residues. As DNA, the CDR3 is TGTGCCAGCAGCCCCCAGGCTAGCGGGTTTAACAATGAGCAGTTCTTC. It encodes CASSPQASGFNNEQFF. The entire variable domain, with the rest obtained from reference TRBV7-3 and TRBJ2-1, is as follows: GAGVSQTPSNKVTEKGKYVELRCDPISGHTALYWYRQSLGQGPEFLIYFQGTGAADDSGLPNDRFFAVRPEGSVSTLKIQRTERGDSAVYLCASSPQASGFNNEQFFGPGTRLTVL.

The rearrangement uses TRBV28 and TRBJ1-2; unclear D gene. CDR3 length: 15 amino acids. Trimming removed 5 bases at V and 2 bases at J, with 15 bases between. Germline V gives CDR1 MDHEN, CDR2 SYDVKM. Here the CDR3 reads CASSPGDARNYGYTF. The CDR3 nucleotides are TGTGCCAGCAGTCCTGGAGACGCAAGAAACTATGGCTACACCTTC.

This clone has just a few counts. The chain couples TRBV4-2 to TRBJ1-5; 8 positions match TRBD1. The length of the CDR3 is 17 residues. The germline V gene encodes CDR1 LGHNA and CDR2 YNFKEQ. V trimming: 0 bases; J trimming: 4 bases; junction bases outside the gene matches: 8. The CDR3 region has the DNA TGTGCCAGCAGCCAAGATTTGCAGGGGGCATGGAATCAGCCCCAGCATTTT. Its protein is CASSQDLQGAWNQPQHF.

The gene calls are TRBV30 and TRBJ2-1; possibly TRBD2 for D (6 bases). This CDR3 contains 17 residues. Germline V CDR1 and CDR2: GTSNPN, SVGIG (reference sequence). Trimming cost V 8 bases and J 8 bases, with 31 bases left between them. CDR3 bases: TGTGCCCGGGGTCCTTATGGGGGGAGAGGCATCAGGGATGAGCAGTTCTTC. Encoded protein: CARGPYGGRGIRDEQFF.

This clone appeared once. V usage is TRBV6-5 and J usage is TRBJ2-3, with D possibly called TRBD1 or TRBD2 (5 bases each). The CDR3 covers 15 residues. Germline lookup yields CDR1 MNHEY and CDR2 SVGAGI. V was trimmed by 7 bases and J by 1 base, leaving 15 bases between them. CDR3 residues: CASKRDPARTDTQYF. The CDR3 bases are TGTGCCAGCAAACGGGACCCTGCCCGCACAGATACGCAGTATTTT.

The genes are TRBV24-1 and TRBJ2-2; D not resolved. V shed 3 bases and J shed 3 bases, with 10 bases lying between them. Germline CDR1 reads KGHDR; CDR2 reads SFDVKD. The CDR3 has 15 residues. The DNA of the CDR3 is TGTGCCACCAGTGATCAGGCAGGCGACACCGGGGAGCTGTTTTTT. Translated, it gives CATSDQAGDTGELFF.

The chain joins TRBV9 to TRBJ2-2, with TRBD2 matching over 10 bases. The CDR3 is made up of 16 amino acids. Germline V gene data show CDR1 as SGDLS and CDR2 as YYNGEE. V trimming: 0 bases; J trimming: 7 bases; junction bases outside the gene matches: 6. CDR3: CASSVELAGWGGELFF. The CDR3 coding sequence is TGTGCCAGCAGCGTAGAACTAGCGGGATGGGGCGGGGAGCTGTTTTTT.

The chain joins TRBV6-5 to TRBJ1-5; weak D call: TRBD1 (6 bases). The CDR3 has 15 amino acids. Trimming removed 5 bases at V and 3 bases at J, with 14 bases between. The germline CDR1 and CDR2 sequences are MNHEY and SVGAGI. DNA for the CDR3: TGTGCCAGCAGTCAAATCTCAGGGGTCAATCAGCCCCAGCATTTT. Protein: CASSQISGVNQPQHF.

The rearrangement links TRBV9 to TRBJ2-3, with 9 bases identical to TRBD2. Germline values: CDR1 SGDLS, CDR2 YYNGEE. The CDR3 is 15 amino acids. Trimming cost V 3 bases and J 2 bases; bases outside gene matches: 4. The CDR3 sequence: CASSGERGATDTQYF. CDR3 nucleotide sequence: TGTGCCAGCAGCGGAGAGCGGGGGGCCACAGATACGCAGTATTTT.

The rearrangement uses TRBV27 and TRBJ2-7; D assignment may be TRBD1 or TRBD2 (7 bases each). Germline-derived CDR1 and CDR2 are MNHEY and SMNVEV (reference sequence). The germline V and J ends were trimmed by 5 bases and 2 bases, with 19 bases remaining between them. The CDR3 contains 16 residues. The CDR3 sequence is CASSGGGQKITYEQYF. The CDR3 coding sequence is TGTGCCAGCAGTGGGGGGGGACAGAAAATTACCTACGAGCAGTACTTC.

This chain uses TRBV7-2 with TRBJ2-5, with TRBD1 identical over 7 bases. V was clipped by 1 base and J by 2 bases; unmatched bases: 10. CDR3 length: 17 residues. CDR1 SGHTA and CDR2 FQGNSA come from the germline V gene. Written as DNA, the CDR3 is TGTGCCAGCAGCTTAGAGGGGTTCAGGGGGTCACAAGAGACCCAGTACTTC. Its translation is CASSLEGFRGSQETQYF.

The chain links TRBV7-2 to TRBJ2-7; D not certain. V gave up 5 bases and J gave up 1 base, with 12 bases separating them. The CDR3 totals 14 residues. Germline V gene lookup returns CDR1 SGHTA and CDR2 FQGNSA. CDR3 region: CASSPSGQSYEQYF. Here the CDR3 DNA reads TGTGCCAGCAGCCCGTCTGGGCAGTCCTACGAGCAGTACTTC.

This chain uses TRBV19 with TRBJ1-2; a weak D match, TRBD1 (5 bases). CDR1 is LNHDA and CDR2 is SQIVND in the germline V gene (reference sequence). Between the trimmed V and J ends, which lost 1 base and 4 bases, there was a span of 16 bases. The CDR3 extends over 16 amino acids. The CDR3: CASSIAPETAAYGYTF. As DNA, the CDR3 is TGTGCCAGTAGTATAGCTCCTGAGACAGCCGCCTATGGCTACACCTTC.

The chain recombines TRBV30 with TRBJ2-3; D may correspond to TRBD1 or TRBD2 (5 bases each). The CDR3 spans 14 residues. Germline V gives CDR1 GTSNPN, CDR2 SVGIG (reference sequence). The germline V and J ends were trimmed by 8 bases and 4 bases, with 19 bases remaining between them. The CDR3: CAGTGIRGADTQYF. The CDR3 DNA reads TGTGCCGGGACCGGGATCAGAGGCGCAGATACGCAGTATTTT.

This sequence joins TRBV2 and TRBJ2-7, with D maybe TRBD2 (5 bases). Trimming removed 5 bases from V and 1 base from J, with 21 bases in between. The CDR3 is 17 amino acids. Germline V lookup: CDR1 SNHLY, CDR2 FYNNEI. The CDR3 protein is CASSSLLTASRSYEQYF. CDR3 nucleotide sequence: TGTGCCAGCAGTTCCCTTTTAACGGCTAGCAGATCCTACGAGCAGTACTTC.

V gene TRBV9 combines with J gene TRBJ2-1; D is ambiguous. V was pared by 0 bases and J by 8 bases, with 6 bases between. The CDR3 extends over 12 amino acids. Germline-derived CDR1 and CDR2 are SGDLS and YYNGEE. CDR3 protein: CASSVEGYEQFF. In DNA form, the CDR3 reads TGTGCCAGCAGCGTAGAAGGCTATGAGCAGTTCTTC.

The V call is TRBV29-1, the J call TRBJ2-3, with D perhaps TRBD2 (6 bases). The CDR3 is made up of 12 amino acids. V was cut by 4 bases and J by 4 bases, with 9 bases left in between. The germline gives CDR1 SQVTM, CDR2 ANQGSEA. CDR3 sequence reads: CSVGGRPDTQYF. CDR3 nucleotide sequence: TGCAGCGTTGGAGGGAGGCCAGATACGCAGTATTTT.

V usage is TRBV5-1 and J usage is TRBJ1-2, with D perhaps TRBD1 (5 bases). Germline assignment: CDR1 SGHRS and CDR2 YFSETQ. The CDR3 covers 16 residues. V was cut by 0 bases and J by 2 bases, with 14 bases left in between. The CDR3 coding sequence is TGCGCCAGCAGCTTGGGACAGCAGATCAAGAACTATGGCTACACCTTC. Protein product: CASSLGQQIKNYGYTF.

By its share, this clone is medium-sized. The chain has TRBV7-9 and TRBJ2-2; D perhaps matches TRBD1 (6 bases). The CDR3 totals 13 residues. CDR1 and CDR2 (germline): SEHNR, FQNEAQ (reference sequence). Trimming took 6 bases from V and 6 from J, leaving 11 bases between them. CDR3 DNA sequence: TGTGCCAGCAGACGACAGGTTTCCGGGGAGCTGTTTTTT. This codes for CASRRQVSGELFF.

The chain joins TRBV12-5 to TRBJ1-3; D is uncertain. CDR1 is LGHNT, CDR2 FRNRAP, per germline. CDR3 length: 12 amino acids. Trimming left V 7 bases short and J 0 bases short, with 4 bases between. For the CDR3, the DNA is TGTGCTAGTGTGGGCTCTGGAAACACCATATATTTT. Translation: CASVGSGNTIYF.

The V and J genes are TRBV7-3 and TRBJ2-2; D is undetermined. V was trimmed by 5 bases and J by 5 bases, leaving 9 bases between them. CDR3 length: 13 amino acids. CDR1 is SGHTA, CDR2 FQGTGA, per germline. CDR3 loop: CASSPGQTGELFF. As DNA, the CDR3 is TGTGCCAGCAGCCCTGGGCAGACCGGGGAGCTGTTTTTT.